Below are 17 T cell receptor beta chains sequenced from a single sample in a study of CD8+ T cells in alopecia areata. The treatment is: oral pan-JAK inhibitor, 5-10 mg twice daily. Following extraction, RNA underwent reverse transcription to cDNA, which served as the sequencing template. Here immunoSEQ multiplex PCR was the method, and the copy in TCRdb shows in-frame clones only, minus some. The sample consists of over 150,000 clones, approximately 57% of them appearing once. Material: CD4+ T cells sorted from blood, obtained at week 24, from a patient treated with tofacitinib. All receptors derive from a human donor with alopecia areata.

The chain carries TRBV15 and TRBJ1-6; 8 bases match TRBD1. CDR3 length equals 14 residues. With 3 bases clipped from V and 9 bases from J, the junction kept 4 bases outside the gene matches. CDR1 LNHNV and CDR2 YYDKDF come from the germline V gene (reference sequence). The CDR3 spells CATSSRGQGSPLHF. The CDR3 coding sequence is TGTGCCACCAGCAGCAGGGGGCAGGGTTCACCCCTCCACTTT.

This clone was counted a few times. The rearrangement uses TRBV4-1 and TRBJ1-1, with TRBD1 matching 8 bases. With 1 base clipped from V and 11 bases from J, the junction kept 9 bases outside the gene matches. The CDR3 extends over 14 amino acids. Germline CDR1 and CDR2: MGHRA and YSYEKL. The CDR3, as DNA: TGCGCCAGCAGCCAAGGATGGGGACAGGAGTTTGCTTTCTTT. It translates to CASSQGWGQEFAFF.

The sample holds a few counts of this clone. CDR3: CASSQENRLAAPSEQFF. CDR3 DNA sequence: TGCGCCAGCAGCCAAGAAAACCGACTAGCGGCCCCCTCTGAGCAGTTCTTC. V is TRBV4-1 and J is TRBJ2-1, with 9 bases fitting TRBD2. This CDR3 spans 17 amino acids. Trimming took 0 bases from V and 9 from J; bases not matched to a gene: 12. CDR1 is MGHRA and CDR2 is YSYEKL in the germline V gene.

This clone appeared a few times. The rearrangement links TRBV10-1 to TRBJ2-2; D perhaps matches TRBD2 (7 bases). Germline values: CDR1 WNHNN, CDR2 SYGVQD (reference sequence). V was pared by 3 bases and J by 4 bases, with 12 bases between. CDR3 length: 15 amino acids. The CDR3 loop is CASSDRGAVTGELFF. The CDR3 DNA reads as TGCGCCAGCAGTGATCGGGGGGCGGTCACCGGGGAGCTGTTTTTT.

The chain uses TRBV25-1 and TRBJ1-2; D is perhaps TRBD1 (5 bases). The CDR3 extends over 13 amino acids. CDR1 and CDR2 from the germline V gene are MGHDK and SYGVNS. V lost 2 bases, J lost 8 bases, and 12 bases lay in between. The CDR3 here is CASSEELGEGYTF. CDR3 in DNA: TGTGCCAGCAGTGAAGAGTTAGGGGAAGGCTACACCTTC.

This rearrangement joins TRBV27 to TRBJ2-7; 9 bases agree with TRBD1. CDR3 size: 17 residues. V dropped 6 bases and J dropped 6; count of bases not matched to a gene: 18. Germline V gene lookup returns CDR1 MNHEY and CDR2 SMNVEV (reference sequence). CDR3 nucleotide sequence: TGTGCCAGCAGACCTAACACCGGGACAGGGCCGCGGGGCGAGCAGTACTTC. This gives the protein CASRPNTGTGPRGEQYF.

This chain links TRBV30 with TRBJ1-2; no clear D gene. V shed 1 base and J shed 0 bases, with 3 bases lying between them. This CDR3 region has 12 residues. Germline-derived CDR1 and CDR2 are GTSNPN and SVGIG (reference sequence). CDR3 loop: CAWSEANYGYTF. CDR3 bases: TGTGCCTGGAGTGAGGCTAACTATGGCTACACCTTC.

The chain combines TRBV19 with TRBJ1-5; D gene uncertain. Trimming pared 6 bases from V and 0 bases from J, leaving 12 bases between. The CDR3 is made up of 15 amino acids. Germline V CDR1 and CDR2: LNHDA, SQIVND (reference sequence). This CDR3 reads CASRPQANSNQPQHF. The CDR3 coding sequence is TGTGCCAGTAGGCCTCAGGCAAATAGCAATCAGCCCCAGCATTTT.

The gene calls are TRBV29-1 and TRBJ2-5; D is perhaps TRBD1 (6 bases). V shed 4 bases and J shed 2 bases, with 14 bases lying between them. The germline V gene has CDR1 SQVTM and CDR2 ANQGSEA. The CDR3 is made up of 14 amino acids. CDR3 sequence: CSVASRGTQETQYF. The CDR3 DNA reads TGCAGCGTTGCGTCCAGGGGTACTCAAGAGACCCAGTACTTC.

The chain links TRBV5-1 to TRBJ2-3; 7 nucleotides match TRBD2. V lost 3 bases, J lost 8 bases, and 12 bases stayed unmatched. Germline assignment: CDR1 SGHRS and CDR2 YFSETQ. The length of the CDR3 is 15 residues. The CDR3 loop reads CASSSETSQLGTQYF. The CDR3 region has the DNA TGCGCCAGCAGCTCAGAGACTAGCCAATTGGGTACGCAGTATTTT.

This clone came up a few times. The chain recombines TRBV6-5 with TRBJ1-6, with D possibly TRBD1 on 5 matching bases. The length of the CDR3 is 14 residues. Germline CDR1 MNHEY, CDR2 SVGAGI. Trimming shortened V by 2 bases and J by 8 bases, and 10 bases separated the two germline ends. The CDR3 loop is CASSYEARDSPLHF. In DNA, the CDR3 is TGTGCCAGCAGTTACGAGGCCAGGGATTCACCCCTCCACTTT.

The V and J genes are TRBV25-1 and TRBJ1-6; D remains unclear. The CDR3 runs to 14 residues. V was pared by 4 bases and J by 10 bases, with 14 bases between. Germline V CDR1 and CDR2: MGHDK, SYGVNS. The CDR3 nucleotides are TGTGCCAGCAGTGGTCCTGAAGTTTCCTCACCCCTCCACTTT. Its translation: CASSGPEVSSPLHF.

This clone appeared a few times. This chain links TRBV18 with TRBJ1-1, with D possibly TRBD1 on 5 matching bases. The CDR3 length is 14 residues. In germline, CDR1 is KGHSH, CDR2 LQKENI. The germline V and J ends were trimmed by 8 bases and 1 base, with 14 bases remaining between them. CDR3 DNA: TGTGCCAGCACCCCGGGGCGGGGGAACACTGAAGCTTTCTTT. As protein: CASTPGRGNTEAFF.

V usage is TRBV7-9 and J usage is TRBJ1-2, with a possible D match to TRBD1 (6 bases). Per the germline V gene, CDR1 is SEHNR and CDR2 is FQNEAQ (reference sequence). Trimming left V 1 base short and J 7 bases short, with 16 bases between. CDR3 length: 15 amino acids. This CDR3 reads CASSLDAGAGAGYTF. In DNA, the CDR3 is TGTGCCAGCAGCTTAGATGCAGGGGCAGGAGCTGGCTACACCTTC.

The chain links TRBV19 to TRBJ1-2; D is ambiguous. The germline V gene has CDR1 LNHDA and CDR2 SQIVND (reference sequence). The length of the CDR3 is 12 residues. The germline V and J ends were trimmed by 5 bases and 2 bases, with 6 bases remaining between them. Here the CDR3 reads CASSFQNYGYTF. The CDR3 bases are TGTGCCAGTAGTTTTCAGAACTATGGCTACACCTTC.

This clone was counted once. The V gene is TRBV7-8, the J gene TRBJ2-2; D perhaps matches TRBD2 (6 bases). CDR1 is SGHVS and CDR2 is FQNEAQ in the germline V gene. The CDR3 totals 16 residues. Deletions cut 3 bases from V and 6 bases from J, with 17 bases between. The CDR3: CASSFSRFPGAGELFF. The DNA of the CDR3 is TGTGCCAGCAGCTTCAGCAGGTTCCCGGGGGCCGGGGAGCTGTTTTTT.

This clone was detected only a few times. The CDR3 DNA follows: TGCGCCAGCAGCCAAGAAGGGTACACCGGGGAGCTGTTTTTT. Translation: CASSQEGYTGELFF. V is TRBV4-3 and J is TRBJ2-2, with D unclear. Germline CDR1 and CDR2: LGHNA and YSLEER. CDR3 length: 14 amino acids. V lost 0 bases and J lost 3, with 5 bases in between.